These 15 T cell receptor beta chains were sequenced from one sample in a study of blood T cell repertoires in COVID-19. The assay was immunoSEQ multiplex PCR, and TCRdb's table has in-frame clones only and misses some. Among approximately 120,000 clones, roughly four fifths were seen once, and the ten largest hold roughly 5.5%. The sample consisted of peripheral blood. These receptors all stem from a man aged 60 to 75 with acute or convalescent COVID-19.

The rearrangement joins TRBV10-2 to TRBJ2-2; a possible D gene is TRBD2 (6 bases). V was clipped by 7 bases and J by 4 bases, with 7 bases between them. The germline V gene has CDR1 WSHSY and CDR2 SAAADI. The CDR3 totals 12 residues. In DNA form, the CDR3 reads TGCGCCAGCACCGGGAGCACCGGGGAGCTGTTTTTT. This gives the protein CASTGSTGELFF.

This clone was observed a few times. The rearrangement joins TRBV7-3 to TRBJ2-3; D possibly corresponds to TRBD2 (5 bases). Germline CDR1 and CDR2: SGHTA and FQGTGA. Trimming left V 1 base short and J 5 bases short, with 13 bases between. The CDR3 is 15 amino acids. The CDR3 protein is CASSLRPSEGDTQYF. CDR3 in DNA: TGTGCCAGCAGCTTAAGGCCCAGCGAGGGAGATACGCAGTATTTT.

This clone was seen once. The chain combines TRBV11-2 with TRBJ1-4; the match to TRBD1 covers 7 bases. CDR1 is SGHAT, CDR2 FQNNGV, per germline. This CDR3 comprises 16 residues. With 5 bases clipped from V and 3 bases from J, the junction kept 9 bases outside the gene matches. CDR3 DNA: TGTGCCAGCAGCCGGTCCCGGGACAGCGCTAATGAAAAACTGTTTTTT. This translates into CASSRSRDSANEKLFF.

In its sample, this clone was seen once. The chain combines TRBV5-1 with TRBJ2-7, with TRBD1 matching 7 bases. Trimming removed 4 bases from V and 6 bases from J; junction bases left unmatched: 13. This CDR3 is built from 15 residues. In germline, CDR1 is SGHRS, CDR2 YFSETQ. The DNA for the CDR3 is TGCGCCAGCAGCCCAGAGGGGACAGTACTCTCCGAGCAGTACTTC. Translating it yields CASSPEGTVLSEQYF.

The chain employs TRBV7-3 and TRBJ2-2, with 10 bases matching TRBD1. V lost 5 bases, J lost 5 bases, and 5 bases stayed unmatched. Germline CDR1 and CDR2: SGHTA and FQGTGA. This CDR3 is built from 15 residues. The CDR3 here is CASSHGTGVTGELFF. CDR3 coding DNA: TGTGCCAGCAGCCATGGGACAGGGGTAACCGGGGAGCTGTTTTTT. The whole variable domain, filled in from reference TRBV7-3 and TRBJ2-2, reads GAGVSQTPSNKVTEKGKYVELRCDPISGHTALYWYRQSLGQGPEFLIYFQGTGAADDSGLPNDRFFAVRPEGSVSTLKIQRTERGDSAVYLCASSHGTGVTGELFFGEGSRLTVL.

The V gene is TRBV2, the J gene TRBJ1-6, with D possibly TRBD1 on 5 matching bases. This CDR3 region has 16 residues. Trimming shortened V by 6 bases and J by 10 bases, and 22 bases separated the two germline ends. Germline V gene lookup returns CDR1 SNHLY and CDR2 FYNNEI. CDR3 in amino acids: CASSDGGEGLLSPLHF. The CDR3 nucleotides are TGTGCCAGCAGCGACGGGGGGGAGGGCCTCCTATCACCCCTCCACTTT.

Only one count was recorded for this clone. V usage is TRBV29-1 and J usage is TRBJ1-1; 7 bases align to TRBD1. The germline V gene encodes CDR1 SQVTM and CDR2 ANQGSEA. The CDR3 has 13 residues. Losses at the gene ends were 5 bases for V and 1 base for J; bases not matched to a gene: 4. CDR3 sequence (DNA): TGCAGCGTTAACAGGGGAGGGAACACTGAAGCTTTCTTT. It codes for CSVNRGGNTEAFF. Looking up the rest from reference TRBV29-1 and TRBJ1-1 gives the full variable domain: SAVISQKPSRDICQRGTSLTIQCQVDSQVTMMFWYRQQPGQSLTLIATANQGSEATYESGFVIDKFPISRPNLTFSTLTVSNMSPEDSSIYLCSVNRGGNTEAFFGQGTRLTVV.

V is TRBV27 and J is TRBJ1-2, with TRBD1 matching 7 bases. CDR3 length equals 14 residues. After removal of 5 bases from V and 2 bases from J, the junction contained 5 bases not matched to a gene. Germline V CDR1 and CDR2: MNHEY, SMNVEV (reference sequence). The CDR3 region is CASSPRGRNYGYTF. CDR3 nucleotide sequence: TGTGCCAGCAGTCCTAGGGGGCGGAACTATGGCTACACCTTC.

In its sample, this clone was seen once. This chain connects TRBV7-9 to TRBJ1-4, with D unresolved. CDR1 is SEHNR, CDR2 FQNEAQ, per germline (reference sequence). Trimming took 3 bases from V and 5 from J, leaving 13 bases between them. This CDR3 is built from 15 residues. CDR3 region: CASSFSNAGNEKLFF. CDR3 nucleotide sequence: TGTGCCAGCAGCTTCAGCAATGCGGGAAATGAAAAACTGTTTTTT.

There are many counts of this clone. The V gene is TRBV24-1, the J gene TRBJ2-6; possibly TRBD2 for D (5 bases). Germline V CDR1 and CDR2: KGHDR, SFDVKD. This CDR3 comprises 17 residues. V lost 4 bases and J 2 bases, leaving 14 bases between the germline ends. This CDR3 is CATSDPTGTTGANVLTF. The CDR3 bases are TGTGCCACCAGTGACCCGACGGGAACTACTGGGGCCAACGTCCTGACTTTC.

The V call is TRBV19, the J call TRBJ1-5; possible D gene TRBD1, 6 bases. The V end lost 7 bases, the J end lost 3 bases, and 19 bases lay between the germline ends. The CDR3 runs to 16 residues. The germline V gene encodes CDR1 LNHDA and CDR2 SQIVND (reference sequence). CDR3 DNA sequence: TGTGCCAGTATTGGGGTTGGACAGCTACTCAATCAGCCCCAGCATTTT. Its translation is CASIGVGQLLNQPQHF.

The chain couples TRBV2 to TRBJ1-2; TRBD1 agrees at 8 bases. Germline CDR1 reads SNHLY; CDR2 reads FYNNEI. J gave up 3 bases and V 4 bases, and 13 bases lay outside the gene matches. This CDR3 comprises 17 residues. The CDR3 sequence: CASSAPGQAPPHYGYTF. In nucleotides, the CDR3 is TGTGCCAGCAGTGCCCCGGGACAGGCCCCCCCACACTATGGCTACACCTTC.

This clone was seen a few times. In DNA form, the CDR3 reads TGCGCCAGCAGCTTGCAGGGCCCAAATTCACCCCTCCACTTT. As protein: CASSLQGPNSPLHF. The V call is TRBV5-1, the J call TRBJ1-6, with D possibly being TRBD1 (5 bases). CDR3 size: 14 residues. Germline V CDR1 and CDR2: SGHRS, YFSETQ. V dropped 1 base and J dropped 7 bases, with 9 bases sitting between them. Together with reference TRBV5-1 and TRBJ1-6, the CDR3 gives the full variable domain: KAGVTQTPRYLIKTRGQQVTLSCSPISGHRSVSWYQQTPGQGLQFLFEYFSETQRNKGNFPGRFSGRQFSNSRSEMNVSTLELGDSALYLCASSLQGPNSPLHFGNGTRLTVT.

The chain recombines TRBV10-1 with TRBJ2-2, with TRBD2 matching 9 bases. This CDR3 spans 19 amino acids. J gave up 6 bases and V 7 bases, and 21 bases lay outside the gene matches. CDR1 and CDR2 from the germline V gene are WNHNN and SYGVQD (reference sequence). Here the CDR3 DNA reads TGCGCCAGCACCGTTGTAGGGACACTGCGGGAGGGCCTCCCCGGGGAGCTGTTTTTT. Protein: CASTVVGTLREGLPGELFF.

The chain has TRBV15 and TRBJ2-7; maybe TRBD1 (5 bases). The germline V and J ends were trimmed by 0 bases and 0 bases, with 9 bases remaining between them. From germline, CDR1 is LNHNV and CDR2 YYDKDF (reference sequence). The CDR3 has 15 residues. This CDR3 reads CATSRDRGHSYEQYF. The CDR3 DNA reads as TGTGCCACCAGCAGAGATCGAGGACACTCCTACGAGCAGTACTTC.